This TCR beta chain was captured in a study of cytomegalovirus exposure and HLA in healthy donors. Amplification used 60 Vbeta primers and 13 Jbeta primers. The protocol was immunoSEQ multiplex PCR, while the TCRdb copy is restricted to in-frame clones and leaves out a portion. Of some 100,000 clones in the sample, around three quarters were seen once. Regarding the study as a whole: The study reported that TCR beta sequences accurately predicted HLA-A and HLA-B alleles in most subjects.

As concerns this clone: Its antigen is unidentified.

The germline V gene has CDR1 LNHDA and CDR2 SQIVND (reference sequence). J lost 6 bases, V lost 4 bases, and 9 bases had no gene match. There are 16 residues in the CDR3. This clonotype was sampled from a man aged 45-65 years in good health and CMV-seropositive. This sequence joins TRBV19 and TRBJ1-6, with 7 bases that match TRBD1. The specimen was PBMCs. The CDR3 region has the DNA TGTGCCAGTAGTACCCCCCCCGGGACAGCTAATTCACCCCTCCACTTT. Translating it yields CASSTPPGTANSPLHF. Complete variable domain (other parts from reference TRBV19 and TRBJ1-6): DGGITQSPKYLFRKEGQNVTLSCEQNLNHDAMYWYRQDPGQGLRLIYYSQIVNDFQKGDIAEGYSVSREKKESFPLTVTSAQKNPTAFYLCASSTPPGTANSPLHFGNGTRLTVT.